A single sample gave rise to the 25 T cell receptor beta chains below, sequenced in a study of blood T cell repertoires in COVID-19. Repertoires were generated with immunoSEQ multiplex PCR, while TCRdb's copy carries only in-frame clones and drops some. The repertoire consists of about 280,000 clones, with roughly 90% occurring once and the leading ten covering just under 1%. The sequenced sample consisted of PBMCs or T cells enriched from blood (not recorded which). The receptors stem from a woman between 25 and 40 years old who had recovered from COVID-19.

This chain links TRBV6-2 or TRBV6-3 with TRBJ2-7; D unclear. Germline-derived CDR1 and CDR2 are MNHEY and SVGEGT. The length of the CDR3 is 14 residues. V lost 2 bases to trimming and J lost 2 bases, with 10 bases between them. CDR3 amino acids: CASSYDGFAYEQYF. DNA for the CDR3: TGTGCCAGCAGTTACGACGGGTTCGCCTACGAGCAGTACTTC.

The CDR3 loop reads CAWRERETQYF. The CDR3 nucleotides are TGTGCCTGGAGGGAGAGGGAGACCCAGTACTTC. This chain uses TRBV30 with TRBJ2-5; D uncertain. Per the germline V gene, CDR1 is GTSNPN and CDR2 is SVGIG (reference sequence). This CDR3 spans 11 amino acids. Trimming left V 3 bases short and J 5 bases short, with 7 bases between.

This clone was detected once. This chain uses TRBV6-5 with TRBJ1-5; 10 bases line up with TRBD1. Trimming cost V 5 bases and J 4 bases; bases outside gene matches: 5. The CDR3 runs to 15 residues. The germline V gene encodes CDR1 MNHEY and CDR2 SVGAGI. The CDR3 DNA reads TGTGCCAGCAGTCCGGGACAGGGGCCAAATCAGCCCCAGCATTTT. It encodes CASSPGQGPNQPQHF.

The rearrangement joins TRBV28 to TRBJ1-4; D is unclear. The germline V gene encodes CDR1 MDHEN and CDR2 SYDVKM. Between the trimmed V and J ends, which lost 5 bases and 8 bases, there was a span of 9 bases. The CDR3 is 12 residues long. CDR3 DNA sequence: TGTGCCAGCAGTATAAAGCGGGAAAAACTGTTTTTT. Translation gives CASSIKREKLFF.

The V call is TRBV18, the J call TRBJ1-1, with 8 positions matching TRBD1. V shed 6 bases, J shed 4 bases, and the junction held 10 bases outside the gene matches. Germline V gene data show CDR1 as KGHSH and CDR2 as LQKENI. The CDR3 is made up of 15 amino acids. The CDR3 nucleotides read TGTGCCAGCTCCCCCATCATAACAGGGGGCACTGAAGCTTTCTTT. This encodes CASSPIITGGTEAFF.

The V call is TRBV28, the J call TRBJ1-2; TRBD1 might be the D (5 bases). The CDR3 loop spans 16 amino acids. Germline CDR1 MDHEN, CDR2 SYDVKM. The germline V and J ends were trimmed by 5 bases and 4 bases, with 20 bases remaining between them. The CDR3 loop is CASSPYSGRDFYGYTF. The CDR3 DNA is TGTGCCAGCAGTCCGTACTCCGGCAGGGACTTCTATGGCTACACCTTC.

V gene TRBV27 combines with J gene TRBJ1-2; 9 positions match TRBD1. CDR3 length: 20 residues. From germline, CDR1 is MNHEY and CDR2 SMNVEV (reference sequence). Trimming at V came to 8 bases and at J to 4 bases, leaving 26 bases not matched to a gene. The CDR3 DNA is TGTGCCAGCTATCGAGGGGGGGTTCGGACAGGGGCTACGGGCTCCTATGGCTACACCTTC. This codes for CASYRGGVRTGATGSYGYTF.

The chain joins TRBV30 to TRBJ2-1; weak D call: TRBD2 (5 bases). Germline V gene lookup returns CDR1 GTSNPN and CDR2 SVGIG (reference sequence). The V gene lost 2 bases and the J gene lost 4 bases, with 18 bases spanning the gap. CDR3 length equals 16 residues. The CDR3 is CAWSRLGLSIYNEQFF. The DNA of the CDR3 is TGTGCCTGGAGTCGCCTAGGACTTTCAATATACAATGAGCAGTTCTTC.

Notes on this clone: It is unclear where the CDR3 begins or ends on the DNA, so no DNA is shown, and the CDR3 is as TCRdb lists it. CDR3 sequence: CASSFGPGTASPLHF. The chain links TRBV27 to TRBJ1-6. Germline V gene sequence: CDR1 MNHEY, CDR2 SMNVEV (reference sequence). Both ends counted, the CDR3 spans 15 residues.

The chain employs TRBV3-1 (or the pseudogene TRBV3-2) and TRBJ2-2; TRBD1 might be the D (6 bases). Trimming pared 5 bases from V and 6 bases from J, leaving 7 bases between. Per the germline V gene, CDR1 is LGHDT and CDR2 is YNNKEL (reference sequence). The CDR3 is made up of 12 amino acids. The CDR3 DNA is TGTGCCAGCAGCTCAGGGGCCGGGGAGCTGTTTTTT. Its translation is CASSSGAGELFF.

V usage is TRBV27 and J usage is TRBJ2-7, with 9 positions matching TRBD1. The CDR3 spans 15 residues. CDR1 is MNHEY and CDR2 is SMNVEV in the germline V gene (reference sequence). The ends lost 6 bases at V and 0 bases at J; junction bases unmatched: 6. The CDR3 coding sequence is TGTGCCAGCAGACCCGGGACAGGGTTCTCCTACGAGCAGTACTTC. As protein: CASRPGTGFSYEQYF.

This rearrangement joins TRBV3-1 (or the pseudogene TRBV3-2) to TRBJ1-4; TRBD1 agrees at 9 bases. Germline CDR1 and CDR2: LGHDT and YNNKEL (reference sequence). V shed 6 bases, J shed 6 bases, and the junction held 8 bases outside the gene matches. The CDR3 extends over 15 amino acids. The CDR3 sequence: CASSQMTGGDEKLFF. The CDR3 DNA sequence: TGTGCCAGCAGTCAAATGACAGGGGGAGATGAAAAACTGTTTTTT.

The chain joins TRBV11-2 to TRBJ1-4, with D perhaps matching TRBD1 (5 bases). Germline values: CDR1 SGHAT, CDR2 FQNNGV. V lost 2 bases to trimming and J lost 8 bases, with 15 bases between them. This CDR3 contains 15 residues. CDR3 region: CASSLYQQGIEKLFF. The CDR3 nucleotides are TGTGCCAGCAGCTTATACCAGCAGGGTATAGAAAAACTGTTTTTT. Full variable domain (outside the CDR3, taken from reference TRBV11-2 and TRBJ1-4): EAGVAQSPRYKIIEKRQSVAFWCNPISGHATLYWYQQILGQGPKLLIQFQNNGVVDDSQLPKDRFSAERLKGVDSTLKIQPAKLEDSAVYLCASSLYQQGIEKLFFGSGTQLSVL.

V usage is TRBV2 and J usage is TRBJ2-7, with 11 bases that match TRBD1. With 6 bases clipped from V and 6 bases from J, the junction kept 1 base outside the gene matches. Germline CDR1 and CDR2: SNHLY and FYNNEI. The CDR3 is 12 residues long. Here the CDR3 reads CASRDRGLEQYF. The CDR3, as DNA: TGTGCCAGCAGGGACAGGGGGCTCGAGCAGTACTTC.

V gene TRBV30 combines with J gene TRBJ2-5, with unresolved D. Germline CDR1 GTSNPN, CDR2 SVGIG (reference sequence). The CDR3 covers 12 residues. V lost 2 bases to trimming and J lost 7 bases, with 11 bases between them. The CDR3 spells CAWSQASGTQYF. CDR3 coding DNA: TGTGCCTGGAGTCAAGCGAGTGGGACCCAGTACTTC.

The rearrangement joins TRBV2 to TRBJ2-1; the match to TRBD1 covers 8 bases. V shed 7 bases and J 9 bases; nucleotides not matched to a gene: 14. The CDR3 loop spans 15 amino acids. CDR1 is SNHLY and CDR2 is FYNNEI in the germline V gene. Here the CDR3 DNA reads TGTGCCAGCACCGCTTGGCGGACAGGGAATGGTGAGCAGTTCTTC. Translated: CASTAWRTGNGEQFF.

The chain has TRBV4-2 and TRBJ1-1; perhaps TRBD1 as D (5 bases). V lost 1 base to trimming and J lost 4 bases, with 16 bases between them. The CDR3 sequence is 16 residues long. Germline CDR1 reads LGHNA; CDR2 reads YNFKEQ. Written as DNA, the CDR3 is TGTGCCAGCAGCCAAGCGCAGGGTTTTCGCGCCACTGAAGCTTTCTTT. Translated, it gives CASSQAQGFRATEAFF.

The CDR3 protein is CASSLRGIADTQYF. The CDR3 DNA follows: TGTGCCAGCAGCTTGCGGGGGATTGCAGATACGCAGTATTTT. The V and J genes are TRBV5-6 and TRBJ2-3; a possible D gene is TRBD2 (6 bases). Germline CDR1 reads SGHDT; CDR2 reads YYEEEE. V was cut by 1 base and J by 4 bases, with 10 bases left in between. CDR3 size: 14 residues.

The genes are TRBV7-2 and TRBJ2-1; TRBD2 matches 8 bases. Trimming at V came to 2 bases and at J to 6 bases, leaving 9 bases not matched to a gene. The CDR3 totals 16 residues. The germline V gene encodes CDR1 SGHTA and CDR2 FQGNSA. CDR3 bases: TGTGCCAGCAGCTTACGTCGGGGGGGGCTAGCCAATGAGCAGTTCTTC. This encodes CASSLRRGGLANEQFF.

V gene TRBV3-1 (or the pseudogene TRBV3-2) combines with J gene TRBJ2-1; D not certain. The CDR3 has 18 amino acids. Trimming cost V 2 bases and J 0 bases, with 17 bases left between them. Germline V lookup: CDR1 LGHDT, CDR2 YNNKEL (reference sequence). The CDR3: CASSQLLRHPSSYNEQFF. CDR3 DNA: TGTGCCAGCAGCCAACTCCTGCGGCACCCTAGCTCCTACAATGAGCAGTTCTTC.

The CDR3 nucleotides are TGTGCCAGCAGCTTAGCGCGGTGGGGGGAAAATCAGCCCCAGCATTTT. It encodes CASSLARWGENQPQHF. The rearrangement links TRBV7-9 to TRBJ1-5; a weak D match, TRBD1 (5 bases). The length of the CDR3 is 16 residues. Trimming took 0 bases from V and 4 from J, leaving 13 bases between them. Germline lookup yields CDR1 SEHNR and CDR2 FQNEAQ (reference sequence).

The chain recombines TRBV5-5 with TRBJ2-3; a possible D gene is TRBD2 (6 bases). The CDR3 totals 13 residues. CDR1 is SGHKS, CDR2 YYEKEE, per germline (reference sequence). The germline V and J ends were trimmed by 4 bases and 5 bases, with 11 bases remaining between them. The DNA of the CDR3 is TGTGCCAGCAGCCGGTGGACTATAGATACGCAGTATTTT. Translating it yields CASSRWTIDTQYF. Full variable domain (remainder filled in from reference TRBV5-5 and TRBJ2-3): DAGVTQSPTHLIKTRGQQVTLRCSPISGHKSVSWYQQVLGQGPQFIFQYYEKEERGRGNFPDRFSARQFPNYSSELNVNALLLGDSALYLCASSRWTIDTQYFGPGTRLTVL.

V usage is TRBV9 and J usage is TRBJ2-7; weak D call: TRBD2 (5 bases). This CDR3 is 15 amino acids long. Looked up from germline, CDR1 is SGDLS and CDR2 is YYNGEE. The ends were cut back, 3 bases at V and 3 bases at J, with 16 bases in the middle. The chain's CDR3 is CASSASPQRIYEQYF. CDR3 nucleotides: TGTGCCAGCAGCGCTAGCCCCCAACGAATCTACGAGCAGTACTTC.

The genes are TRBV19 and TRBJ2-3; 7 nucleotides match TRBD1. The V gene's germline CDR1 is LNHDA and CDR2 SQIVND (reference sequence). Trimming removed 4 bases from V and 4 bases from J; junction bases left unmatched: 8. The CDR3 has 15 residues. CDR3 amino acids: CASSTPTGLPDTQYF. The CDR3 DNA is TGTGCCAGTAGTACCCCGACAGGGTTGCCAGATACGCAGTATTTT.

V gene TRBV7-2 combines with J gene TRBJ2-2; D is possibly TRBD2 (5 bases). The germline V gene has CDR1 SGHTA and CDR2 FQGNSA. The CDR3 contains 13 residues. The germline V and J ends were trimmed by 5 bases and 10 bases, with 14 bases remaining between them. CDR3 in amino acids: CASSRRTAPELFF. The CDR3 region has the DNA TGTGCCAGCAGCCGCAGGACTGCTCCGGAGCTGTTTTTT.